These T cell receptor beta chains were read from a single sample in a study of sequential checkpoint blockade in melanoma. Profiled with immunoSEQ multiplex PCR; TCRdb holds only in-frame clones, not every one. The table has about 20,000 clones, around 82% seen once; the top ten hold about 51%. Sample: CD8+ T cells sorted from blood (inferred from file names), taken from a patient given nivolumab and ipilimumab in sequence. The origin of the receptors is a human donor with melanoma. CDR3s include the opening cysteine and the closing phenylalanine or tryptophan. Fields, in order: V gene, clone size, J gene, D gene, CDR3 length, CDR3 protein, CDR3 DNA. D genes are given only for firm matches. The size entry is marked missing in some rows and otherwise reads once, few, many or a size class.

>TRBV28|NA|TRBJ1-1|NA|14
CASSQNRFYTEAFF
TGTGCCAGCAGCCAAAACAGGTTTTACACTGAAGCTTTCTTT
>TRBV10-2|NA|TRBJ2-7|TRBD1|13
CASTRTGPYEQYF
TGCGCCAGCACCCGGACAGGACCCTACGAGCAGTACTTC
>TRBV7-8|NA|TRBJ2-7|NA|13
CASSADTSYEQYF
TGTGCCAGCAGCGCGGACACGTCCTACGAGCAGTACTTC
>TRBV7-9|NA|TRBJ2-1|NA|15
CASSQGSFGYNEQFF
TGTGCCAGCAGCCAAGGGAGTTTTGGGTACAATGAGCAGTTCTTC
>TRBV25-1|NA|TRBJ1-2|NA|14
CASSEFTDTYGYTF
TGTGCCAGCAGTGAATTTACAGACACCTATGGCTACACCTTC
>TRBV29-1|few|TRBJ2-1|NA|12
CSVATGNNEQFF
TGCAGCGTTGCGACAGGTAACAATGAGCAGTTCTTC
>TRBV2|NA|TRBJ1-1|TRBD1|17
CASSGDREEYMNTEAFF
TGTGCCAGCAGTGGGGACAGGGAAGAATACATGAACACTGAAGCTTTCTTT
>TRBV5-6|once|TRBJ2-1|TRBD1|15
CASSAQGAFYNEQFF
TGTGCCAGCAGCGCACAGGGGGCTTTCTACAATGAGCAGTTCTTC
>TRBV27|NA|TRBJ2-5|NA|14
CASSLSGQKETQYF
TGTGCCAGCAGTTTATCTGGGCAGAAAGAGACCCAGTACTTC
>TRBV19|NA|TRBJ2-1|NA|15
CASSIFLAPNNEQFF
TGTGCCAGTAGTATATTCCTAGCTCCTAACAATGAGCAGTTCTTC
>TRBV19|NA|TRBJ2-7|TRBD1|15
CASSIAGTGGYEQYF
TGTGCCAGTAGTATCGCCGGGACAGGGGGTTACGAGCAGTACTTC
>TRBV4-1|NA|TRBJ1-2|NA|15
CASSQTQGGDYGYTF
TGCGCCAGCAGCCAAACCCAGGGAGGCGACTATGGCTACACCTTC
>TRBV7-2|NA|TRBJ1-2|NA|14
CASSLPHRTYGYTF
TGTGCCAGCAGCTTACCGCACAGGACCTATGGCTACACCTTC
>TRBV18|NA|TRBJ1-1|NA|13
CASSPGGRTEAFF
TGTGCCAGCTCACCAGGGGGGAGAACTGAAGCTTTCTTT
>TRBV5-1|NA|TRBJ2-1|NA|12
CASTGIYNEQFF
TGCGCCAGCACAGGGATCTACAATGAGCAGTTCTTC
>TRBV27|NA|TRBJ2-1|TRBD2|16
CASSLGLAGGRGEQFF
TGTGCCAGCAGTTTGGGCCTAGCGGGGGGGAGAGGTGAGCAGTTCTTC
>TRBV6-5|NA|TRBJ2-7|TRBD1|14
CASRTSRDSYEQYF
TGTGCCAGCAGAACGTCCCGGGACAGTTACGAGCAGTACTTC